The sample holds one count of the clone carrying this TCR beta chain. This sample stems from a study of control samples from healthy donors and cancer patients. V was cut by 5 bases and J by 4 bases, with 18 bases left in between. Per germline, CDR1 SGHTA and CDR2 FQGNSA. The CDR3 loop spans 15 amino acids. TCRdb's table, derived via immunoSEQ multiplex PCR, lists solely in-frame clones and lacks some. The data hold 100,000 to 150,000 clones, with roughly 90% observed a single time. This TCR came from a man in his forties or fifties with head and neck cancer. Sequencing was carried out using PBMCs. V usage is TRBV7-2 and J usage is TRBJ2-7; no clear D gene. The CDR3 sequence is CASSPRLGSLYEQYF. The CDR3 region has the DNA TGTGCCAGCAGCCCCAGACTCGGGTCATTATACGAGCAGTACTTC.